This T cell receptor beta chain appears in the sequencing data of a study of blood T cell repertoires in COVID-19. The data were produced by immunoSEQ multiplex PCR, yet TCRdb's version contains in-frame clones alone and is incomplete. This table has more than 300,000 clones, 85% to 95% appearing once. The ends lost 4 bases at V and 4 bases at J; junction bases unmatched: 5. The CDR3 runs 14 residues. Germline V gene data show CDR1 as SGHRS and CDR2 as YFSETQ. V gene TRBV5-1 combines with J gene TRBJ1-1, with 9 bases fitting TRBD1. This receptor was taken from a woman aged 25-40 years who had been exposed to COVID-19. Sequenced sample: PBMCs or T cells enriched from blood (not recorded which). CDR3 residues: CASSTRQGGTEAFF. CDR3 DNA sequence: TGCGCCAGCAGCACTCGACAGGGGGGCACTGAAGCTTTCTTT.